This T cell receptor beta chain was observed in a study of CXCR3 chemokines and chemotherapy response in bladder cancer (dated by TCRdb to 2022 to 2024). Some background on the complete study: The study tested whether activity of the CXCR3 chemokine system within human bladder cancer tumors predicted response to chemotherapy.

This clonotype is termed medium-sized (0.01 to 0.1%). Its antigen target is currently unknown. No base quality values were provided; no much bigger clone lies one nucleotide off. Library generation was performed with PCR. Sequencer: Illumina HiSeq 2500. The public reads were reprocessed in TCRdb via fastp at Q25 and MiXCR, keeping in-frame beta chains. Rows are unified per CDR3 protein, each entry keeping the most common DNA and genes. The sample has roughly 3,000 distinct CDR3 sequences on record, around 10% of them singletons. In total, the top ten clones hold about two fifths of the sample. Trimming takes 7 bases from V and 9 bases from J, and the germline ends sit 24 bases apart. Measured from the cysteine to the phenylalanine, the CDR3 is 15 residues long. Only the CDR3 DNA stays, 45 bases, in frame from base 1. For CDR1 and CDR2, the germline V gene lists SGHTA and FQGNSA.

Here the chain combines TRBV7-2 and TRBJ1-1; tentative D gene TRBD1, with 6 bases matching. The biological material was taken from a patient whose treatment included neoadjuvant chemotherapy. The TCR was taken from a human donor with bladder cancer that responded to neoadjuvant chemotherapy. The base sequence is TGTGCCAGCACCCCTGAGACAGGTACCCCCGGCCAAGCTTTCTTT. It codes for CASTPETGTPGQAFF.